The 8 T cell receptor beta chains below were found in one sample sequenced in a study of blood T cells in healthy people across ages. Alongside a J-beta primer mix, a sample-barcoded 5' primer served in a second PCR lasting about 7 to 11 cycles. In TCRdb, the 5' RACE reads were re-called with MiXCR into one record per CDR3 protein. The top ten clones hold approximately 17% of a sample with about 1,000,000 distinct CDR3 sequences, less than 50% of them seen once. The specimen was blood. Receptors were obtained from a woman aged 60-75 years in good health.

The chain uses TRBV6-5 and TRBJ2-7; 8 nucleotides match TRBD2. J was trimmed by 1 base and V by 6 bases; bases with no gene match: 8. The germline V gene encodes CDR1 MNHEY and CDR2 SVGAGI. The CDR3 totals 15 residues. In DNA, the CDR3 is TGTGCCAGCAGCTCCAAGCGGGAGTGGTCCTACGAGCAGTACTTC. Translation: CASSSKREWSYEQYF.

This clonotype was seen once. The chain joins TRBV20-1 to TRBJ2-3; 8 positions agree with TRBD2. Germline lookup yields CDR1 DFQATT and CDR2 SNEGSKA (reference sequence). V trimming: 6 bases; J trimming: 8 bases; junction bases outside the gene matches: 25. The CDR3 is made up of 18 amino acids. The CDR3, as DNA: TGCAGTGCCGCTACCCCTTGGCGTGACGGGAGGGCCAGGGGTACGCAGTATTTT. This gives the protein CSAATPWRDGRARGTQYF.

Turning to this clonotype: A read error may be the cause here, since a much bigger clone is one base away. The V call is TRBV2, the J call TRBJ1-2; D is perhaps TRBD1 (5 bases). Trimming shortened V by 4 bases and J by 5 bases, and 5 bases separated the two germline ends. Per germline, CDR1 SNHLY and CDR2 FYNNEI. This CDR3 region has 11 residues. CDR3 DNA sequence: TGTGCCAGCAGTGCAGGGTATGGCTACACCTTC. Its translation: CASSAGYGYTF.

The chain links TRBV7-2 to TRBJ2-1; no clear D. CDR1 is SGHTA and CDR2 is FQGNSA in the germline V gene. Trimming stripped 5 bases from V and 6 bases from J, with 14 bases between. CDR3 length: 14 amino acids. CDR3 loop: CASSPEVGRNEQFF. CDR3 DNA: TGTGCCAGCAGCCCCGAGGTGGGCCGCAATGAGCAGTTCTTC.

About this clonotype itself: A read error may be the cause here, since a much bigger clone is one base away. This likely comes from a read error, as the CDR3 has no conserved phenylalanine or tryptophan at its end. The gene calls are TRBV12-3 or TRBV12-4 and TRBJ2-1; the match to TRBD2 covers 10 bases. The CDR3 is 17 residues long. With V trimmed by 5 bases and J by 9 bases, 16 bases remained unmatched. Here the CDR3 DNA reads TGTGCCAGCAGTCCGGAAGCGGGAGGGCCCTATAGACGTGAGCAGTTCTCC. Protein product: CASSPEAGGPYRREQFS.

For this clonotype: The limits of the CDR3 on the DNA are not certain, so only TCRdb's listed CDR3 is given. This chain uses TRBV30 with TRBJ2-7; the table names TRBD1, a call not compared with the DNA. A total of 12 residues make up the CDR3, ends included. Germline loops: CDR1 GTSNPN, CDR2 SVGIG (reference sequence). CDR3 protein: CAFGTGTYERYF.

Many counts were recorded for this clonotype. The chain carries TRBV5-1 and TRBJ2-5; D not resolved. CDR3 size: 13 residues. With 0 bases removed from V and 5 bases from J, the gap between germline ends came to 8 bases. Germline V gene lookup returns CDR1 SGHRS and CDR2 YFSETQ. Here the CDR3 reads CASSLEGSETQYF. CDR3 nucleotides: TGCGCCAGCAGCTTGGAGGGTAGTGAGACCCAGTACTTC. Drawing the rest from reference TRBV5-1 and TRBJ2-5, the complete variable domain is KAGVTQTPRYLIKTRGQQVTLSCSPISGHRSVSWYQQTPGQGLQFLFEYFSETQRNKGNFPGRFSGRQFSNSRSEMNVSTLELGDSALYLCASSLEGSETQYFGPGTRLLVL.

The chain combines TRBV28 with TRBJ2-5; 8 bases line up with TRBD1. Germline V lookup: CDR1 MDHEN, CDR2 SYDVKM. The CDR3 is 19 residues long. Trimming took 5 bases from V and 11 from J; bases not matched to a gene: 28. CDR3 nucleotide sequence: TGTGCCAGCAGTCCCTGGGACAGGCGATACCGGACCAATGAATATGAGCAGTACTTC. Protein sequence: CASSPWDRRYRTNEYEQYF.